Shown below are 26 T cell receptor beta chains from a single sample sequenced in a study of T cells in Graves' hyperthyroidism and ophthalmopathy. Using RNA transcripts as the source, TCR beta CDR3 regions were amplified. HTBI primers drove first-round RT-PCR of the TCR CDR3. TCRdb recomputed calls from the multiplex PCR reads with MiXCR, one row per CDR3 protein. The sample holds a few hundred thousand distinct CDR3 sequences; approximately 14% are singletons and the top ten take just under 8%. Sample: blood. These TCRs come from a woman between 18 and 29 years old with Graves' hyperthyroidism.

In this sample, this clonotype turned up many times. DNA of the CDR3: TGTGCCAGCAGTTACGTCGGGTCCGGCTATGGCTACACCTTC. This codes for CASSYVGSGYGYTF. V and J are TRBV6-5 and TRBJ1-2; D is uncertain. V was clipped by 2 bases and J by 4 bases, with 11 bases between them. CDR1 and CDR2 (germline): MNHEY, SVGAGI. The CDR3 is made up of 14 amino acids.

In this sample, this clonotype turned up many times. The CDR3 nucleotides are TGCAGCGTTGTCGGTGATGGCTACACCTTC. This encodes CSVVGDGYTF. The V and J genes are TRBV29-1 and TRBJ1-2, with D unresolved. Trimming shortened V by 4 bases and J by 6 bases, and 6 bases separated the two germline ends. The CDR3 runs to 10 residues. Germline V gives CDR1 SQVTM, CDR2 ANQGSEA.

There are many counts of this clonotype. This chain joins TRBV7-3 and TRBJ2-2; the D is unclear. Germline CDR1 SGHTA, CDR2 FQGTGA. V lost 4 bases to trimming and J lost 7 bases, with 13 bases between them. The CDR3 is 14 amino acids. The CDR3 loop reads CASSSHQANGELFF. As DNA, the CDR3 is TGTGCCAGCAGCTCTCACCAGGCAAACGGGGAGCTGTTTTTT.

This chain joins TRBV15 and TRBJ2-1; weak D call: TRBD1 (5 bases). Between the trimmed V and J ends, which lost 2 bases and 5 bases, there was a span of 13 bases. Germline lookup yields CDR1 LNHNV and CDR2 YYDKDF (reference sequence). The CDR3 covers 15 residues. CDR3 region: CATSRRTRNHNEQFF. Here the CDR3 DNA reads TGTGCCACCAGCAGACGGACAAGGAATCACAATGAGCAGTTCTTC.

This clonotype occurred many times. The V and J genes are TRBV3-1 and TRBJ2-7, with a possible D match to TRBD1 (6 bases). Germline V gives CDR1 LGHDT, CDR2 YNNKEL (reference sequence). There are 13 residues in the CDR3. V lost 4 bases, J lost 4 bases, and 11 bases lay in between. This chain's CDR3 is CASSLRDRYEQYF. The DNA of the CDR3 is TGTGCCAGCAGCCTACGCGACAGGTACGAGCAGTACTTC.

This clonotype occurred many times. The chain couples TRBV10-3 to TRBJ1-2; maybe TRBD1 (6 bases). Germline V gene lookup returns CDR1 ENHRY and CDR2 SYGVKD. The V and J ends lost 9 bases and 4 bases respectively, with 15 bases between them. The CDR3 is 13 amino acids. This CDR3 is CAIWPGAGYGYTF. The CDR3 nucleotides read TGTGCCATTTGGCCGGGGGCTGGCTATGGCTACACCTTC.

This chain joins TRBV7-2 and TRBJ2-2; 7 nucleotides match TRBD2. The germline CDR1 and CDR2 sequences are SGHTA and FQGNSA. Trimming cost V 0 bases and J 0 bases; bases outside gene matches: 4. The CDR3 length is 17 residues. The CDR3 DNA sequence: TGTGCCAGCAGCTTAGCGTATCTAGCGGCGAACACCGGGGAGCTGTTTTTT. This codes for CASSLAYLAANTGELFF.

There are many counts of this clonotype. The chain combines TRBV9 with TRBJ2-1; D not certain. Between the trimmed V and J ends, which lost 2 bases and 9 bases, there was a span of 9 bases. Germline V gene sequence: CDR1 SGDLS, CDR2 YYNGEE. The CDR3 spans 12 residues. CDR3 DNA: TGTGCCAGCAGCGTCCTGTACGGTGAGCAGTTCTTC. Translation: CASSVLYGEQFF. Drawing the rest from reference TRBV9 and TRBJ2-1, the complete variable domain is DSGVTQTPKHLITATGQRVTLRCSPRSGDLSVYWYQQSLDQGLQFLIQYYNGEERAKGNILERFSAQQFPDLHSELNLSSLELGDSALYFCASSVLYGEQFFGPGTRLTVL.

This clonotype appeared many times. The CDR3 nucleotides are TGTGCCAGCAGCGTGCTTCAGGGGGCAGGCGGGGAGCTGTTTTTT. Amino acids: CASSVLQGAGGELFF. V gene TRBV9 combines with J gene TRBJ2-2; 8 positions match TRBD1. Per the germline V gene, CDR1 is SGDLS and CDR2 is YYNGEE. CDR3 length: 15 amino acids. V was pared by 2 bases and J by 7 bases, with 7 bases of the junction left unmatched.

In its sample, this clonotype was seen many times. The CDR3 here is CASSPQATLGGTQYF. For the CDR3, the DNA is TGTGCCAGCAGCCCCCAAGCCACCCTGGGAGGGACGCAGTATTTT. The chain is built from TRBV9 and TRBJ2-3; 7 bases agree with TRBD2. Germline loops: CDR1 SGDLS, CDR2 YYNGEE. The CDR3 has 15 amino acids. The V segment lost 4 bases and the J segment 9 bases; nucleotides outside the gene matches: 14.

This clonotype was counted ten times or more. Written as DNA, the CDR3 is TGTGCCAGCAGTTTGGACAGGAGCACTGAAGCTTTCTTT. Translated: CASSLDRSTEAFF. The chain links TRBV12-3 or TRBV12-4 to TRBJ1-1; TRBD1 aligns across 7 bases. The CDR3 contains 13 residues. With 3 bases clipped from V and 4 bases from J, the junction kept 2 bases outside the gene matches.

The V call is TRBV3-1, the J call TRBJ2-5, with D perhaps matching TRBD1 (6 bases). CDR3 length equals 17 residues. V was shortened by 3 bases and J by 2 bases, with 19 bases between the two germline ends. Germline CDR1 LGHDT, CDR2 YNNKEL (reference sequence). The CDR3 protein is CASSQFWVAGVQETQYF. In DNA form, the CDR3 reads TGTGCCAGCAGCCAGTTTTGGGTGGCAGGGGTTCAAGAGACCCAGTACTTC.

V and J are TRBV7-2 and TRBJ2-7; D is unresolved. V was cut by 1 base and J by 3 bases, with 13 bases left in between. This CDR3 comprises 15 residues. Germline V gives CDR1 SGHTA, CDR2 FQGNSA. The CDR3 region is CASSLGPSRGYEQYF. The DNA of the CDR3 is TGTGCCAGCAGCTTAGGTCCCTCTAGAGGCTACGAGCAGTACTTC.

This clonotype came up a few times. Just one base apart from a much larger clone, this may be a read error. V gene TRBV7-9 combines with J gene TRBJ2-5; D tentatively fits TRBD1 or TRBD2 (5 bases each). Germline CDR1 reads SEHNR; CDR2 reads FQNEAQ (reference sequence). The CDR3 is 14 residues long. The CDR3 region is CVSSLALQGQTQYF. The CDR3 DNA reads as TGTGTCAGCAGCTTAGCGCTGCAGGGACAGACCCAGTACTTC.

This clonotype was detected many times. The CDR3 region has the DNA TGTGCCAGCAGCGGAGGGACTACTGGGGAGACCCAGTACTTC. This codes for CASSGGTTGETQYF. The rearrangement joins TRBV9 to TRBJ2-5; TRBD2 matches 7 bases. Germline CDR1 SGDLS, CDR2 YYNGEE. The CDR3 consists of 14 residues. J was trimmed by 5 bases and V by 3 bases; bases with no gene match: 7.

This clonotype was seen ten or more times. V gene TRBV28 combines with J gene TRBJ2-2, with TRBD1 identical over 11 bases. Unmatched junction bases numbered 7, after V lost 6 bases and J lost 10 bases. The CDR3 has 14 amino acids. CDR1 is MDHEN and CDR2 is SYDVKM in the germline V gene. CDR3 loop: CASSLGQGAEELFF. The CDR3 coding sequence is TGTGCCAGCAGCCTCGGACAGGGGGCGGAGGAGCTGTTTTTT.

This clonotype was counted ten times or more. The V call is TRBV6-5, the J call TRBJ2-5; the match to TRBD2 covers 7 bases. Unmatched junction bases numbered 1, after V lost 2 bases and J lost 1 base. The V gene's germline CDR1 is MNHEY and CDR2 SVGAGI. The length of the CDR3 is 14 residues. The CDR3 is CASSYRGGQETQYF. The CDR3 DNA is TGTGCCAGCAGTTACCGCGGGGGCCAAGAGACCCAGTACTTC.

This clonotype occurred many times. This sequence joins TRBV28 and TRBJ2-3; 7 bases are a match to TRBD2. The CDR3 is made up of 17 amino acids. V lost 4 bases to trimming and J lost 0 bases; unmatched junction nucleotides: 10. The germline V gene has CDR1 MDHEN and CDR2 SYDVKM. The CDR3 loop is CASSSDPSGASTDTQYF. CDR3 DNA: TGTGCCAGCAGTTCTGACCCTAGCGGAGCTAGCACAGATACGCAGTATTTT.

This clonotype was detected a few times. Germline and junction disagree at one end, which may indicate a read error. The J gene is TRBJ2-1, the V gene TRBV20-1; TRBD2 matches at 15 bases. This CDR3 is 14 amino acids long. Per the germline V gene, CDR1 is DFQATT and CDR2 is SNEGSKA (reference sequence). CDR3 DNA: TGTGGAGGACTAGCGGGGGGGGAAAACAATGAGCAGTTCTTC. It specifies CGGLAGGENNEQFF.

Ten or more counts support this clonotype. The chain combines TRBV12-3 or TRBV12-4 with TRBJ2-4, with 9 bases aligning to TRBD2. Trimming took 4 bases from V and 7 from J; bases not matched to a gene: 5. This CDR3 region has 14 residues. The CDR3 DNA follows: TGTGCCAGCAGTTCCGTGGCGGGGGGGAACATTCAGTACTTC. Translating gives CASSSVAGGNIQYF.

This clonotype occurred many times. The genes are TRBV12-3 or TRBV12-4 and TRBJ2-1; 14 bases line up with TRBD2. CDR3 length: 15 amino acids. The trim removed 1 base at V and 14 bases at J, leaving 7 bases unmatched. CDR3 amino acids: CASSLDGLAGGWEFF. CDR3 bases: TGTGCCAGCAGTTTAGATGGACTAGCGGGGGGCTGGGAGTTCTTC.

The chain is built from TRBV5-1 and TRBJ2-1; maybe TRBD1 (6 bases). Germline loops: CDR1 SGHRS, CDR2 YFSETQ. Trimming left V 5 bases short and J 4 bases short, with 13 bases between. The CDR3 spans 14 residues. The chain's CDR3 is CASSERTVYNEQFF. The CDR3, as DNA: TGCGCCAGCAGTGAAAGGACAGTTTACAATGAGCAGTTCTTC.

This clonotype was detected many times. This chain uses TRBV15 with TRBJ2-5; D call uncertain. The CDR3 has 13 amino acids. The V and J ends lost 1 base and 4 bases respectively, with 7 bases between them. CDR1 is LNHNV, CDR2 YYDKDF, per germline (reference sequence). The CDR3 reads CATSRVVRETQYF. CDR3 nucleotide sequence: TGTGCCACCAGCAGAGTGGTGAGAGAGACCCAGTACTTC.

This clonotype has ten or more counts. The chain is built from TRBV5-1 and TRBJ2-3; 10 positions agree with TRBD1. The CDR3 is 15 amino acids. The V gene's germline CDR1 is SGHRS and CDR2 YFSETQ. V lost 6 bases and J lost 4; bases outside the gene matches: 8. Here the CDR3 DNA reads TGCGCCAGCACCTCGGTCGGACAGGGGGCAGATACGCAGTATTTT. This translates into CASTSVGQGADTQYF. Looking up the rest from reference TRBV5-1 and TRBJ2-3 gives the full variable domain: KAGVTQTPRYLIKTRGQQVTLSCSPISGHRSVSWYQQTPGQGLQFLFEYFSETQRNKGNFPGRFSGRQFSNSRSEMNVSTLELGDSALYLCASTSVGQGADTQYFGPGTRLTVL.

This clonotype has at least ten counts. The chain couples TRBV7-6 to TRBJ2-3, with 9 positions matching TRBD2. After removal of 8 bases from V and 2 bases from J, the junction contained 17 bases not matched to a gene. CDR1 and CDR2 from the germline V gene are SGHVS and FNYEAQ. The CDR3 consists of 18 residues. The CDR3 coding sequence is TGTGCCAGCGGACCAACGAGCGGGGGGCCGAGGACCACAGATACGCAGTATTTT. This encodes CASGPTSGGPRTTDTQYF.

The sample holds many counts of this clonotype. V and J are TRBV7-2 and TRBJ1-2, with D unclear. V lost 8 bases to trimming and J lost 8 bases, with 9 bases between them. CDR1 and CDR2 (germline): SGHTA, FQGNSA. The CDR3 sequence is 10 residues long. CDR3 residues: CASGPDGYTF. DNA for the CDR3: TGTGCCAGCGGCCCGGACGGCTACACCTTC.